This T cell receptor (beta chain) was sequenced in a study of early T cells in non-severe SARS-CoV-2 infection. Study-wide background: Sequencing of bulk RNA from unsorted whole blood was done, without chain pairing. Study conclusions and caveats: Private and CD4 specificities were missed by VDJdb matching, skewed to anti-spike CD8.

V lost 4 bases and J 4 bases, leaving 12 bases between the germline ends. The CDR3 is made up of 14 amino acids. In germline, CDR1 is SGHRS, CDR2 YFSETQ. Each single cDNA molecule received a unique molecular identifier. Using its own MiXCR run on the 5' RACE reads, TCRdb lists one record per CDR3 protein. The data hold about 20,000 distinct CDR3 sequences, with 4.5% to 5% observed a single time. This clonotype was recorded a few times. What it binds is not known. Sequencing was carried out using whole blood. V is TRBV5-1 and J is TRBJ1-3; no clear D gene. The origin of this receptor is an adult who was a healthcare worker with PCR-confirmed SARS-CoV-2 infection or an uninfected control (not recorded which). The CDR3 DNA reads as TGCGCCAGCAGCCTCGTTGGGTACGGAAACACCATATATTTT. Translated, it gives CASSLVGYGNTIYF.